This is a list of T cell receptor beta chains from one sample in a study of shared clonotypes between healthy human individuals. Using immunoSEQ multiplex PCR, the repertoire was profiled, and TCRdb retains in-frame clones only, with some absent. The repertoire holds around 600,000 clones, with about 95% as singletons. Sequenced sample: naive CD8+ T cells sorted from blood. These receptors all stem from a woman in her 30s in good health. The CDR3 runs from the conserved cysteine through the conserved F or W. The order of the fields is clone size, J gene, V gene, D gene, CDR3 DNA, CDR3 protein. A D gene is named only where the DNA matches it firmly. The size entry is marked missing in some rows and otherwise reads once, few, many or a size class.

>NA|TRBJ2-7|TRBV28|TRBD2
TGTGCCAGCAGTCCTGTGTCTAGCGGGGCCTCCTACGAGCAGTACTTC
CASSPVSSGASYEQYF
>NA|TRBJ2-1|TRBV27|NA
TGTGCCAGCAGTCCCGGCCGCGAAGACCCCTACAATGAGCAGTTCTTC
CASSPGREDPYNEQFF
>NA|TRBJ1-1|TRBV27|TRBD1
TGTGCCAGCAGTCCCAACAGGGGCACGAGGAACACTGAAGCTTTCTTT
CASSPNRGTRNTEAFF
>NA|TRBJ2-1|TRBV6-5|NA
TGTGCCAGCAGTTCGCAGGGTAATGAGCAGTTCTTC
CASSSQGNEQFF
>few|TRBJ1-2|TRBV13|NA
TGTGCCAGCAGCTTGAGTCAGATCTATGGCTACACCTTC
CASSLSQIYGYTF
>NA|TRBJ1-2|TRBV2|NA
TGTGCCAGCAAGGATTCGGCTCTCGGCTACACCTTC
CASKDSALGYTF
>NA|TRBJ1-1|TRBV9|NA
TGTGCCAGCAGCGCCCAGGGTAAAGGGGTGAACACTGAAGCTTTCTTT
CASSAQGKGVNTEAFF
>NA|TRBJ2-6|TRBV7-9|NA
TGTGCCAGCAGTCCTACCTCTGGGGCCAACGTCCTGACTTTC
CASSPTSGANVLTF
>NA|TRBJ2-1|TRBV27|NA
TGTGCCAGCAATGAGCTTAGGGGTCGAGATGAGCAGTTCTTC
CASNELRGRDEQFF
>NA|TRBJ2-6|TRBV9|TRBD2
TGTGCCAGCAGCACGACTAGCGGGAGATTAGCTGGGGCCAACGTCCTGACTTTC
CASSTTSGRLAGANVLTF